The 9 T cell receptor beta chains presented below share a single source sample, sequenced in a study of cytomegalovirus exposure and HLA in healthy donors. This PCR relied on a set of 60 Vbeta primers and 13 Jbeta primers. Produced via immunoSEQ multiplex PCR; TCRdb's table is partial and in-frame only. The sample holds over 150,000 clones; 84% are singletons and the top ten take roughly 5.2%. Sequenced input: PBMCs. The receptors stem from a girl between 10 and 17 years old in good health and CMV-seropositive.

J is TRBJ1-4 and V is TRBV5-1, with D possibly matching TRBD1 (6 bases). Germline V gives CDR1 SGHRS, CDR2 YFSETQ. The CDR3 sequence is 15 residues long. Deletions cut 1 base from V and 7 bases from J, with 14 bases between. The CDR3 DNA follows: TGCGCCAGCAGCTTGTCCCAGGGGTCGGGTGAAAAACTGTTTTTT. Translation gives CASSLSQGSGEKLFF.

This clone was seen once. The chain is built from TRBV18 and TRBJ1-2; 10 nucleotides match TRBD1. This CDR3 has 15 residues. V shed 6 bases, J shed 4 bases, and the junction held 8 bases outside the gene matches. In germline, CDR1 is KGHSH, CDR2 LQKENI. CDR3 amino acids: CASSPGTGALYGYTF. The CDR3 coding sequence is TGTGCCAGCTCTCCCGGGACAGGGGCGCTCTATGGCTACACCTTC.

On this clone: Germline is not matched at one junction end, which may reflect a read error. CDR3 DNA sequence: TGTGCTAGCAGCCCACGGGCCAAGACAGGTCTCCGCACAAATACGCAGTATTTT. This encodes CASSPRAKTGLRTNTQYF. This chain uses TRBV7-7 with TRBJ2-3; possible D gene TRBD1, 6 bases. CDR3 length: 18 amino acids. The germline CDR1 and CDR2 sequences are SSHAT and FNYEAQ (reference sequence).

The chain is built from TRBV27 and TRBJ2-7; TRBD2 agrees at 10 bases. The CDR3 sequence is 15 residues long. Germline V gene sequence: CDR1 MNHEY, CDR2 SMNVEV (reference sequence). With 6 bases clipped from V and 2 bases from J, the junction kept 7 bases outside the gene matches. In DNA, the CDR3 is TGTGCCAGCAGATCTATAGCGGGGGGCCCCTACGAGCAGTACTTC. This sequence encodes CASRSIAGGPYEQYF.

This chain connects TRBV7-9 to TRBJ2-5; 11 nucleotides agree with TRBD2. Germline V gene lookup returns CDR1 SEHNR and CDR2 FQNEAQ (reference sequence). Losses at the gene ends were 2 bases for V and 1 base for J; bases not matched to a gene: 3. CDR3 size: 16 residues. The CDR3 bases are TGTGCCAGCAGCTTAAGTAGCGGGGGGGCCCAAGAGACCCAGTACTTC. Protein: CASSLSSGGAQETQYF.

V is TRBV9 and J is TRBJ2-2; D possibly corresponds to TRBD1 (5 bases). The CDR3 extends over 18 amino acids. The V and J ends lost 2 bases and 0 bases respectively, with 17 bases between them. The germline V gene encodes CDR1 SGDLS and CDR2 YYNGEE. The chain's CDR3 is CASSVQGQPTANTGELFF. The CDR3 bases are TGTGCCAGCAGCGTTCAGGGCCAGCCAACTGCGAACACCGGGGAGCTGTTTTTT.

The genes are TRBV7-8 and TRBJ1-2; D gene uncertain. Germline V gives CDR1 SGHVS, CDR2 FQNEAQ. The CDR3 consists of 16 residues. V lost 1 base to trimming and J lost 3 bases, with 15 bases between them. CDR3 nucleotide sequence: TGTGCCAGCAGCTTAGTACCACAGCCCGCCGACTATGGCTACACCTTC. Protein: CASSLVPQPADYGYTF.

This chain connects TRBV29-1 to TRBJ1-2; TRBD1 might be the D (5 bases). V lost 3 bases and J lost 8, with 13 bases in between. The length of the CDR3 is 12 residues. CDR1 is SQVTM, CDR2 ANQGSEA, per germline. The CDR3 loop reads CSVDRGGSGYTF. For the CDR3, the DNA is TGCAGCGTTGACCGGGGGGGGTCAGGCTACACCTTC. The variable domain in full, with the rest retrieved from reference TRBV29-1 and TRBJ1-2, is SAVISQKPSRDICQRGTSLTIQCQVDSQVTMMFWYRQQPGQSLTLIATANQGSEATYESGFVIDKFPISRPNLTFSTLTVSNMSPEDSSIYLCSVDRGGSGYTFGSGTRLTVV.

The V gene is TRBV7-3, the J gene TRBJ1-2; TRBD1 matches 8 bases. This CDR3 region has 13 residues. Looked up from germline, CDR1 is SGHTA and CDR2 is FQGTGA. Germline trimming cut 4 bases from V and 8 bases from J; bases unmatched to any gene: 6. CDR3 region: CASSYLTGEGYTF. The CDR3 DNA is TGTGCCAGCAGCTACCTGACAGGGGAGGGCTACACCTTC.